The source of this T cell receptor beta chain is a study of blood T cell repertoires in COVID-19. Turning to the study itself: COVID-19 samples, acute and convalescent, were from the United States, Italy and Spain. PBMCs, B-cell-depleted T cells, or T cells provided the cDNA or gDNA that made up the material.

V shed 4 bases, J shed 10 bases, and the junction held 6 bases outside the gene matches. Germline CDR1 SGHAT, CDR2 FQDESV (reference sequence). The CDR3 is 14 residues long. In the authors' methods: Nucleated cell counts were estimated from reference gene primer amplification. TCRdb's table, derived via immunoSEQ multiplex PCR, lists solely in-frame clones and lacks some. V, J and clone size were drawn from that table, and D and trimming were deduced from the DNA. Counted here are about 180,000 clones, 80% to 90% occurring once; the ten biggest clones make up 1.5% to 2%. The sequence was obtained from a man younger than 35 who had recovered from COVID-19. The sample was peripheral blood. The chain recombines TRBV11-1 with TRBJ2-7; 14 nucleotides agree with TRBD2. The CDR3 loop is CASSYRLAGGEQYF. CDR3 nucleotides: TGTGCCAGCAGCTACCGACTAGCGGGAGGGGAACAGTACTTC.